This T cell receptor beta chain was captured by sequencing in a study of T cell repertoires in cytomegalovirus infection. This clonotype appeared many times. Each CDR3 protein is one row after TCRdb ran MiXCR on the reads. In the table there are about 400,000 distinct CDR3 sequences, around 18% of which are singletons. Germline-derived CDR1 and CDR2 are ENHRY and SYGVKD. The trim removed 8 bases at V and 3 bases at J, leaving 6 bases unmatched. This CDR3 spans 14 amino acids. The V gene is TRBV10-3, the J gene TRBJ2-3; 9 bases are shared with TRBD1. The receptor's source is a human donor in good health (CMV status not recorded). Some clones in this sample may be carry-over from other donors' samples. Sequenced material: PBMCs. CDR3 loop: CAISWDRETDTQYF. Here the CDR3 DNA reads TGTGCCATCTCATGGGACAGGGAGACAGATACGCAGTATTTT.